The 15 T cell receptor beta chains in this list originate from one sample, sequenced in a study of blood T cell repertoires in COVID-19. Produced via immunoSEQ multiplex PCR; TCRdb's table is partial and in-frame only. This sample has 150,000 to 200,000 clones, with around 80% found just once. The sample consisted of PBMCs or T cells enriched from blood (not recorded which). These receptors were obtained from a man between 35 and 55 years old who had recovered from COVID-19.

The chain combines TRBV7-9 with TRBJ2-7; no clear D gene. Trimming pared 3 bases from V and 7 bases from J, leaving 19 bases between. CDR1 and CDR2 (germline): SEHNR, FQNEAQ (reference sequence). The CDR3 length is 15 residues. The CDR3 region has the DNA TGTGCCAGCAGCTTCAGCTTCGGGTCCCACGCTGAGCAGTACGTC. Translation gives CASSFSFGSHAEQYV.

The V and J genes are TRBV2 and TRBJ1-5; a possible D gene is TRBD1 (5 bases). With 6 bases removed from V and 4 bases from J, the gap between germline ends came to 10 bases. The CDR3 length is 13 residues. Germline lookup yields CDR1 SNHLY and CDR2 FYNNEI. This chain's CDR3 is CASRGGGNQPQHF. The CDR3 nucleotides are TGTGCCAGCAGGGGCGGGGGGAATCAGCCCCAGCATTTT.

V is TRBV30 and J is TRBJ1-5; 10 positions match TRBD1. Germline V CDR1 and CDR2: GTSNPN, SVGIG (reference sequence). This CDR3 has 17 residues. The V segment lost 1 base and the J segment 3 bases; nucleotides outside the gene matches: 9. This CDR3 is CAWSAWRGTGDNQPQHF. CDR3 DNA: TGTGCCTGGAGTGCCTGGCGGGGGACAGGGGACAATCAGCCCCAGCATTTT.

The chain carries TRBV3-1 (or the pseudogene TRBV3-2) and TRBJ2-3; 7 nucleotides align to TRBD1. J was trimmed by 0 bases and V by 4 bases; bases with no gene match: 19. This CDR3 is built from 20 residues. Germline CDR1 reads LGHDT; CDR2 reads YNNKEL (reference sequence). CDR3 loop: CASSRDRDSLYLTSTDTQYF. The CDR3, as DNA: TGTGCCAGCAGCCGCGACCGGGACAGTCTATACCTTACTAGCACAGATACGCAGTATTTT.

As concerns this clone: Additional DNA sequences in this sample encode the identical CDR3. The chain joins TRBV6-1 to TRBJ1-3, with unresolved D. Germline V gives CDR1 MNHNS, CDR2 SASEGT. V dropped 3 bases and J dropped 1 base, with 13 bases sitting between them. The CDR3 runs 16 residues. CDR3 nucleotide sequence: TGTGCCAGCAGTGAGGCCCCGGGAGCATCTGGAAACACCATATATTTT. This sequence encodes CASSEAPGASGNTIYF.

The chain uses TRBV3-1 (or the pseudogene TRBV3-2) and TRBJ1-2; tentatively, D is TRBD1 (6 bases). Trimming took 1 base from V and 3 from J, leaving 21 bases between them. This CDR3 comprises 18 residues. Germline assignment: CDR1 LGHDT and CDR2 YNNKEL (reference sequence). The CDR3 coding sequence is TGTGCCAGCAGCCAAGCAGTTTTCGGGACACCGTTTGACTATGGCTACACCTTC. It is translated as CASSQAVFGTPFDYGYTF.

The chain joins TRBV5-6 to TRBJ1-5; 10 nucleotides line up with TRBD1. V shed 3 bases and J 0 bases; nucleotides not matched to a gene: 0. This CDR3 spans 15 amino acids. Per germline, CDR1 SGHDT and CDR2 YYEEEE. Here the CDR3 DNA reads TGTGCCAGCAGCTGGACAGGGGGTAGCAATCAGCCCCAGCATTTT. It yields the protein CASSWTGGSNQPQHF.

The chain uses TRBV3-1 (or the pseudogene TRBV3-2) and TRBJ2-2, with 11 positions matching TRBD2. Looked up from germline, CDR1 is LGHDT and CDR2 is YNNKEL (reference sequence). V trimming: 0 bases; J trimming: 4 bases; junction bases outside the gene matches: 4. The CDR3 consists of 17 residues. CDR3 residues: CASSQDILAGGTGELFF. CDR3 bases: TGTGCCAGCAGCCAAGATATCCTAGCGGGGGGCACCGGGGAGCTGTTTTTT.

The rearrangement joins TRBV11-2 to TRBJ2-2; possible D gene TRBD1, 5 bases. Germline V gene sequence: CDR1 SGHAT, CDR2 FQNNGV. V was shortened by 1 base and J by 0 bases, with 9 bases between the two germline ends. This CDR3 contains 16 residues. CDR3 coding DNA: TGTGCCAGCAGCTTAGCATGGACAACGAACACCGGGGAGCTGTTTTTT. It translates to CASSLAWTTNTGELFF.

CDR3 bases: TGTGCCACCAGCAGAGATCTTAGCGGGGGATCCCCCTCCTACAATGAGCAGTTCTTC. The encoded protein is CATSRDLSGGSPSYNEQFF. This chain links TRBV15 with TRBJ2-1, with 9 bases matching TRBD2. Germline V gene data show CDR1 as LNHNV and CDR2 as YYDKDF (reference sequence). The CDR3 contains 19 residues. Germline trimming cut 0 bases from V and 0 bases from J; bases unmatched to any gene: 9.

The chain couples TRBV27 to TRBJ1-6, with D possibly TRBD1 on 5 matching bases. This CDR3 is built from 16 residues. V lost 4 bases, J lost 5 bases, and 15 bases lay in between. CDR1 is MNHEY, CDR2 SMNVEV, per germline (reference sequence). The CDR3 bases are TGTGCCAGCAGTTCGTATTCAGGGTCCGATAATTCACCCCTCCACTTT. Its protein product is CASSSYSGSDNSPLHF.

This clone was found a few times. Mismatch with germline at one junction end may stem from a read error. The chain has TRBV11-2 and TRBJ2-1; D uncertain. Germline-derived CDR1 and CDR2 are SGHAT and FQNNGV. The CDR3 extends over 12 amino acids. Written as DNA, the CDR3 is TGTGCCAGCGGAGTAAACTACGATGAGCAGTTCTTC. Its translation: CASGVNYDEQFF. Complete variable domain (other parts from reference TRBV11-2 and TRBJ2-1): EAGVAQSPRYKIIEKRQSVAFWCNPISGHATLYWYQQILGQGPKLLIQFQNNGVVDDSQLPKDRFSAERLKGVDSTLKIQPAKLEDSAVYLCASGVNYDEQFFGPGTRLTVL.

V is TRBV11-2 and J is TRBJ2-1; D is perhaps TRBD2 (5 bases). V was pared by 7 bases and J by 10 bases, with 14 bases between. Germline CDR1 and CDR2: SGHAT and FQNNGV. The CDR3 spans 12 residues. CDR3 nucleotide sequence: TGTGCCAGCAACCAAGAGGGCGGCGAGCAGTTCTTC. Translating it yields CASNQEGGEQFF. Supplemented by reference TRBV11-2 and TRBJ2-1, the full variable domain reads EAGVAQSPRYKIIEKRQSVAFWCNPISGHATLYWYQQILGQGPKLLIQFQNNGVVDDSQLPKDRFSAERLKGVDSTLKIQPAKLEDSAVYLCASNQEGGEQFFGPGTRLTVL.

V gene TRBV6-5 combines with J gene TRBJ1-2; 7 bases fit TRBD1. Germline-derived CDR1 and CDR2 are MNHEY and SVGAGI. This CDR3 has 15 amino acids. The V and J ends lost 0 bases and 2 bases, in that order; junction bases with no gene match: 3. CDR3 nucleotides: TGTGCCAGCAGTTACTCGGACAGGATAAACTATGGCTACACCTTC. Protein product: CASSYSDRINYGYTF.

This rearrangement joins TRBV5-5 to TRBJ2-7; D is perhaps TRBD1 (5 bases). V was clipped by 4 bases and J by 0 bases, with 11 bases between them. The CDR3 extends over 14 amino acids. Per the germline V gene, CDR1 is SGHKS and CDR2 is YYEKEE (reference sequence). The DNA of the CDR3 is TGTGCCAGCAGCCGAGTGGACAACTCCTACGAGCAGTACTTC. Protein sequence: CASSRVDNSYEQYF.